Presented here are 24 T cell receptor beta chains from one specimen sequenced in a study of regulatory T cells in long-lasting Graves disease. Sequencing libraries for TCR beta were prepared with iRepertoire HTBI primers and Arm-PCR of CDR3 regions. TCRdb called the multiplex PCR reads again in MiXCR, with one record for every CDR3 protein. The data show about 210,000 distinct CDR3 sequences, around 19% seen once. Time point in this sample: newly diagnosed GD, antithyroid drugs for less than 3 months. The TCR library was made from RNA that had been extracted from PBMCs in TRIzol. In addition, the sample was reused for a study of T cells in Graves' hyperthyroidism and ophthalmopathy.

Specimen: peripheral blood mononuclear cells (PBMCs), collected at new diagnosis, from a patient treated with antithyroid drugs. Receptor source: a woman under 40 with Graves disease.

This clonotype occurred many times. This sequence joins TRBV12-3 or TRBV12-4 and TRBJ2-7; D could derive from TRBD1 or TRBD2 (5 bases each). The CDR3 consists of 12 residues. Trimming cost V 6 bases and J 6 bases, with 12 bases left between them. This CDR3 is CASRWDVAEQYF. In DNA form, the CDR3 reads TGTGCCAGCAGATGGGACGTGGCCGAGCAGTACTTC.

For this clonotype: This may be a read error: a much more frequent sequence differs by one nucleotide. The V gene is TRBV6-1, the J gene TRBJ1-2; 9 nucleotides match TRBD1. The germline V gene encodes CDR1 MNHNS and CDR2 SASEGT. The CDR3 is 14 residues long. J gave up 8 bases and V 4 bases, and 8 bases lay outside the gene matches. The CDR3 DNA reads as TGTGCCAGCAGTGGAGCCTTCACAGGGGGCGGCTACACCTTC. As protein: CASSGAFTGGGYTF.

This clonotype was found many times. V gene TRBV6-9 combines with J gene TRBJ2-7; 9 nucleotides agree with TRBD2. The germline gives CDR1 MNHGY, CDR2 SVAAGI. CDR3 length: 18 amino acids. V lost 3 bases to trimming and J lost 1 base; unmatched junction nucleotides: 13. CDR3 in amino acids: CASSYSLPTSGRSYEQYF. CDR3 sequence (DNA): TGTGCCAGCAGTTACTCCCTTCCGACTAGCGGTCGGTCCTACGAGCAGTACTTC.

The table lists this clonotype with many counts. The chain combines TRBV11-2 with TRBJ2-7, with D perhaps given as TRBD1 or TRBD2 (5 bases each). Trimming took 8 bases from V and 3 from J, leaving 17 bases between them. This CDR3 has 14 amino acids. Per germline, CDR1 SGHAT and CDR2 FQNNGV. CDR3 sequence: CASSYRDRDYEQYF. The CDR3 region has the DNA TGTGCCAGCTCTTACCGGGACCGAGACTACGAGCAGTACTTC.

This clonotype was found many times. The chain employs TRBV6-2 or TRBV6-3 and TRBJ2-2, with D unresolved. CDR3 length: 14 residues. The V gene's germline CDR1 is MNHEY and CDR2 SVGEGT. The V and J ends lost 0 bases and 2 bases respectively, with 4 bases between them. CDR3 nucleotide sequence: TGTGCCAGCAGTTACTCGGGAAACACCGGGGAGCTGTTTTTT. As protein: CASSYSGNTGELFF.

This clonotype was counted many times. This chain links TRBV3-1 with TRBJ1-2; D uncertain. Trimming removed 2 bases at V and 6 bases at J, with 16 bases between. Germline V gene lookup returns CDR1 LGHDT and CDR2 YNNKEL (reference sequence). The CDR3 sequence is 15 residues long. The CDR3 nucleotides are TGTGCCAGCAGCCAACGGGGTTCTCCCTTTGATGGCTACACCTTC. It specifies CASSQRGSPFDGYTF.

This clonotype was seen many times. The V call is TRBV20-1, the J call TRBJ2-7, with a possible D match to TRBD1 (6 bases). This CDR3 contains 14 residues. Germline V CDR1 and CDR2: DFQATT, SNEGSKA (reference sequence). V lost 1 base, J lost 5 bases, and 15 bases lay in between. Here the CDR3 DNA reads TGCAGTGCTAGAGTGCCCTTAGGACAGAACGAGCAGTACTTC. It translates to CSARVPLGQNEQYF.

This clonotype was seen at least ten times. One end of the junction varies from germline; a read error may be responsible. The chain has TRBV30 and TRBJ2-1, with D perhaps matching TRBD2 (5 bases). The CDR3 loop spans 13 amino acids. Germline V gives CDR1 GTSNPN, CDR2 SVGIG (reference sequence). The CDR3 DNA reads TGTGCCTGGAGTCCCGACTACTACAATGTGCAGTTCTTC. It yields the protein CAWSPDYYNVQFF.

At least ten counts were recorded for this clonotype. The chain links TRBV3-1 to TRBJ2-7, with 8 bases aligning to TRBD1. In germline, CDR1 is LGHDT, CDR2 YNNKEL (reference sequence). The CDR3 contains 14 residues. The V segment lost 4 bases and the J segment 3 bases; nucleotides outside the gene matches: 5. The CDR3, as DNA: TGTGCCAGCAGCCCCGGACAGGGCAACTACGAGCAGTACTTC. Translated, it gives CASSPGQGNYEQYF.

To note about this clonotype: One end of the junction varies from germline; a read error may be responsible. The chain uses TRBV2 and TRBJ1-1, with TRBD1 matching 7 bases. This CDR3 comprises 14 residues. The germline V gene has CDR1 SNHLY and CDR2 FYNNEI. The CDR3 reads CASRRSTGNAEAFF. In nucleotides, the CDR3 is TGTGCCAGCAGGAGGTCGACAGGGAACGCTGAAGCTTTCTTT.

The table lists this clonotype with many counts. The V gene is TRBV7-9, the J gene TRBJ2-2, with 13 positions matching TRBD2. V lost 5 bases, J lost 4 bases, and 4 bases stayed unmatched. Germline V gives CDR1 SEHNR, CDR2 FQNEAQ (reference sequence). There are 16 residues in the CDR3. CDR3 DNA sequence: TGTGCCAGCAGCAGACTAGCGGGGGGACGCACCGGGGAGCTGTTTTTT. Translating gives CASSRLAGGRTGELFF.

Many counts were recorded for this clonotype. The rearrangement uses TRBV5-1 and TRBJ2-1; either TRBD1 or TRBD2 may fit D (5 bases each). This CDR3 is 13 amino acids long. The V gene lost 0 bases and the J gene lost 9 bases, with 10 bases spanning the gap. Looked up from germline, CDR1 is SGHRS and CDR2 is YFSETQ. CDR3 in amino acids: CASSLDGAGEQFF. The DNA of the CDR3 is TGCGCCAGCAGCTTGGACGGGGCGGGTGAGCAGTTCTTC.

This clonotype was detected many times. V usage is TRBV29-1 and J usage is TRBJ1-2, with 7 bases that match TRBD1. CDR3 size: 15 residues. Germline V gene lookup returns CDR1 SQVTM and CDR2 ANQGSEA. J lost 0 bases, V lost 6 bases, and 10 bases had no gene match. For the CDR3, the DNA is TGCAGCGTAGAACCCCGGACAGGAACTAACTATGGCTACACCTTC. Its translation is CSVEPRTGTNYGYTF.

At least ten counts were recorded for this clonotype. The chain recombines TRBV6-2 or TRBV6-3 with TRBJ2-3, with 7 nucleotides matching TRBD2. The CDR3 sequence is 18 residues long. J lost 0 bases, V lost 4 bases, and 13 bases had no gene match. The V gene's germline CDR1 is MNHEY and CDR2 SVGEGT. The CDR3 region is CASSFLKKAGFSTDTQYF. CDR3 nucleotides: TGTGCCAGCAGTTTTCTGAAGAAAGCGGGGTTTAGCACAGATACGCAGTATTTT.

The chain has TRBV30 and TRBJ2-7, with TRBD2 as a possible D gene (6 bases). The germline V and J ends were trimmed by 0 bases and 2 bases, with 20 bases remaining between them. The V gene's germline CDR1 is GTSNPN and CDR2 SVGIG (reference sequence). This CDR3 is built from 17 residues. The CDR3 sequence: CAWSVRVGIAEPYEQYF. The CDR3 DNA sequence: TGTGCCTGGAGTGTACGGGTAGGGATAGCGGAGCCCTACGAGCAGTACTTC.

This clonotype occurred many times. V and J are TRBV28 and TRBJ1-2; TRBD1 aligns across 10 bases. Germline V gene sequence: CDR1 MDHEN, CDR2 SYDVKM. V shed 1 base, J shed 9 bases, and the junction held 5 bases outside the gene matches. The length of the CDR3 is 14 residues. The CDR3 region has the DNA TGTGCCAGCAGTTTATCCCTGGGACAGGGGCGCTACACCTTC. Protein: CASSLSLGQGRYTF.

This clonotype was seen many times. V usage is TRBV18 and J usage is TRBJ1-1; a weak D match, TRBD1 (5 bases). The CDR3 has 13 residues. Germline CDR1 and CDR2: KGHSH and LQKENI. V lost 4 bases and J lost 5, with 11 bases in between. The DNA for the CDR3 is TGTGCCAGCTCACGCGGGGCGTCAACTGAAGCTTTCTTT. Protein sequence: CASSRGASTEAFF.

This clonotype appeared many times. The chain links TRBV30 to TRBJ2-3; 10 nucleotides match TRBD2. CDR3 length: 15 residues. Germline CDR1 GTSNPN, CDR2 SVGIG (reference sequence). The junction had 3 bases not matched to a gene; V was cut back by 2 bases and J by 1 base. The CDR3 loop is CAWSLAGAGTDTQYF. Written as DNA, the CDR3 is TGTGCCTGGAGTCTAGCGGGGGCTGGCACAGATACGCAGTATTTT.

This chain joins TRBV11-2 and TRBJ2-7; 9 bases line up with TRBD2. The length of the CDR3 is 13 residues. The trim removed 6 bases at V and 2 bases at J, leaving 2 bases unmatched. Germline V lookup: CDR1 SGHAT, CDR2 FQNNGV. This CDR3 is CASRVAGAYEQYF. CDR3 nucleotide sequence: TGTGCCAGCAGGGTAGCGGGAGCCTACGAGCAGTACTTC.

This clonotype was detected ten times or more. The chain combines TRBV3-1 with TRBJ1-2; tentative D call: TRBD1 (6 bases). The V end was cut by 1 base, the J end by 4 bases, with 13 bases between. The V gene's germline CDR1 is LGHDT and CDR2 YNNKEL (reference sequence). This CDR3 has 15 residues. This CDR3 reads CASSQGGGVGYGYTF. The CDR3 DNA sequence: TGTGCCAGCAGCCAAGGAGGGGGGGTTGGCTATGGCTACACCTTC.

This clonotype appeared many times. V and J are TRBV15 and TRBJ2-7; tentatively, D is TRBD2 (5 bases). Germline CDR1 is LNHNV and CDR2 is YYDKDF (reference sequence). V was cut by 0 bases and J by 0 bases, with 15 bases left in between. The CDR3 length is 17 residues. The CDR3 loop is CATSRDEGGKSSYEQYF. The CDR3 nucleotides are TGTGCCACCAGCAGAGATGAGGGCGGTAAGAGCTCCTACGAGCAGTACTTC.

This clonotype was counted many times. The chain employs TRBV5-1 and TRBJ1-1; tentative D call: TRBD1 (6 bases). The V gene's germline CDR1 is SGHRS and CDR2 YFSETQ. V was shortened by 0 bases and J by 4 bases, with 13 bases between the two germline ends. This CDR3 comprises 15 residues. The chain's CDR3 is CASSLDGGSGTEAFF. DNA of the CDR3: TGCGCCAGCAGCTTGGATGGGGGCTCTGGCACTGAAGCTTTCTTT.

This clonotype was seen repeatedly, ten times or more. The V and J genes are TRBV30 and TRBJ1-2, with D perhaps matching TRBD1 (6 bases). V was trimmed by 3 bases and J by 4 bases, leaving 18 bases between them. CDR1 is GTSNPN and CDR2 is SVGIG in the germline V gene (reference sequence). The CDR3 has 15 amino acids. Here the CDR3 DNA reads TGTGCCTGGAGCCAATACCAGGGGTTGGTCTATGGCTACACCTTC. It specifies CAWSQYQGLVYGYTF.

This clonotype was seen at least ten times. The chain uses TRBV7-2 and TRBJ1-5; D not resolved. Trimming shortened V by 5 bases and J by 6 bases, and 14 bases separated the two germline ends. The CDR3 totals 14 residues. Germline CDR1 reads SGHTA; CDR2 reads FQGNSA. In nucleotides, the CDR3 is TGTGCCAGCAGCCAAGGTTGGGGTCCTCAGCCCCAGCATTTT. Residues: CASSQGWGPQPQHF.